This T cell receptor beta chain was identified in a study of T cells after yellow fever vaccination (dated by TCRdb to between 2017 and 2020). At the level of the whole study: The SMART-Seq v4 Ultra Low Input RNA kit was used to prepare libraries from fractions with low cell numbers. Two healthy male donors made up the cohort, one aged 18 to 30 years and the other aged 30 to 40 years. Blood was collected at multiple timepoints before and after primary and secondary immunization, and bulk PBMC replicates and cell subsets were isolated. To track T-cell clones before and after primary and booster YFV17D yellow fever vaccination, bulk TCR alpha and beta repertoires were sequenced longitudinally.

This sample's treatment or condition label indicates: live attenuated yellow fever vaccine strain. At each blood-draw timepoint, two biological replicates of bulk PBMCs were collected. PBMCs were isolated from peripheral blood using a standard Ficoll-Paque protocol. TriZol was used to extract RNA from bulk PBMCs, from CD4 and CD8 fractions, and from dextramer-positive and dextramer-negative fractions. At least ten counts were recorded for this clonotype. The antigen this receptor binds is unknown. The sample holds no much larger clone one base away, and base qualities are not on file. Sequenced on an Illumina NovaSeq 6000. Synthesis of TCR cDNA relied on 5'RACE template switching, a step that introduced a universal primer site along with unique molecular identifiers. cDNA synthesis was primed from both the TCR alpha and TCR beta constant segments. Libraries were amplified in two PCR steps, with sample barcodes and sequencing adapters added in the second step. Libraries were sequenced on Illumina HiSeq 2500 (2x100 bp) or NovaSeq (2x150 bp). From the authors' description of their analysis: MIGEC handled demultiplexing of reads and collapsing into UMI consensus sequences, while MiXCR performed V(D)J alignment. Vaccine-responding clonotypes were identified with edgeR using replicate PBMC samples, with FDR below 0.01 and a log2 fold change above 5 up to day 15 being required. CD4 or CD8 identity was assigned to each bulk clonotype according to whether the clonotype was present at higher abundance in the sequenced CD4 repertoire or the sequenced CD8 repertoire. The public reads were run again by TCRdb, first through fastp at Q25 and then through MiXCR, and only productive beta chains were kept. Rows with one shared CDR3 protein collapse into an entry with the most common genes and DNA. The V and J calls and clone size come from TCRdb's table, not from the authors' own analysis. A total of over 300,000 distinct CDR3 sequences appear in this sample, 3.6% of them only once. The top ten clonotypes cover 20% to 25% of the sample.

What the work shows at the level of the full study, not this receptor alone: Only a couple of donors were included in the study, so the extent to which the findings can be generalized is limited. FACS-sorted repertoires could contain abundant contaminating clonotypes from the bulk population, so computational filtering was required. Compared with the primary T-cell response, the secondary T-cell response was faster but weaker, reaching its peak on day 5 rather than on day 15. Most clones expanded after primary vaccination (approximately 95% of CD4 and around nine tenths of CD8) were re-detected after the booster, suggesting that broad memory maintenance occurred. A small share of clonotypes was detected in both CD4 and CD8 compartments, with the overlap likely arising from convergent recombination.

The germline V and J ends show losses of 2 bases and 3 bases respectively, and no gene match explains 8 bases of the junction. From cysteine to phenylalanine, the CDR3 is 15 amino acids long. Of all the DNA, just the CDR3 is kept, 45 bases in frame from base 1. Sequences DFQATT (CDR1) and SNEGSKA (CDR2) are obtained from the germline V gene (reference sequence). The chain employs TRBV20-1 and TRBJ2-3; 7 bases in the junction line up with TRBD2. Here the sequenced sample was PBMCs, taken on the day of the yellow fever booster vaccination. The sequence was obtained from a man aged 18 to 30 who received the YFV17D yellow fever vaccine. The encoded CDR3 is CSARSAGVGTDTQYF. The DNA is TGCAGTGCTAGATCCGCGGGGGTAGGGACAGATACGCAGTATTTT.